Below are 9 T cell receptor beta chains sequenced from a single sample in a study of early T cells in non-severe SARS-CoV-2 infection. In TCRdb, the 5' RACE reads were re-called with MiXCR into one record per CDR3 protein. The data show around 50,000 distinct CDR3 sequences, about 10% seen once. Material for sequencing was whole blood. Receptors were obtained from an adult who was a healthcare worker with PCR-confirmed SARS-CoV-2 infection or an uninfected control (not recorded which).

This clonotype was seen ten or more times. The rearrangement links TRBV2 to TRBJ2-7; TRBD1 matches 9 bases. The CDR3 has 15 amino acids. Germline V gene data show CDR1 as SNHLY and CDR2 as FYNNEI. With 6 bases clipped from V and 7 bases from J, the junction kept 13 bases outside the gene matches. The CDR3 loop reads CASRGEGDRVWEQYF. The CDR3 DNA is TGTGCCAGCAGGGGCGAAGGGGACAGGGTGTGGGAGCAGTACTTC.

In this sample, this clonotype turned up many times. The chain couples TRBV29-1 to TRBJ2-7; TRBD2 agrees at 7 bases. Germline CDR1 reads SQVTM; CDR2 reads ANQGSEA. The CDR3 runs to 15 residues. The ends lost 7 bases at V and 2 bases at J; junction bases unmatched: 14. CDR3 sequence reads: CSACCRGEGTYEQYF. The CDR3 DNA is TGCAGCGCCTGTTGTCGCGGGGAGGGTACCTACGAGCAGTACTTC.

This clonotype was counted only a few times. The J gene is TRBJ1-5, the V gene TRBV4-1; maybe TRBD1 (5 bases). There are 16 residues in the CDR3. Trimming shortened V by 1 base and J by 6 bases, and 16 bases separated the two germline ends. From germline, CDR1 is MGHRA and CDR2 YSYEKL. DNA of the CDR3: TGCGCCAGCAGCCAAGTTGGGCAGGGCGCAGGTCAGCCCCAGCATTTT. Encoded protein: CASSQVGQGAGQPQHF.

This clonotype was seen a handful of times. The CDR3 region has the DNA TGCGCCAGCAGCCAAGGACTAGCGGGATCCGGCACAGATACGCAGTATTTT. Its protein is CASSQGLAGSGTDTQYF. The V and J genes are TRBV4-1 and TRBJ2-3, with 11 bases lining up with TRBD2. This CDR3 spans 17 amino acids. V trimming: 1 base; J trimming: 1 base; junction bases outside the gene matches: 4. Per germline, CDR1 MGHRA and CDR2 YSYEKL.

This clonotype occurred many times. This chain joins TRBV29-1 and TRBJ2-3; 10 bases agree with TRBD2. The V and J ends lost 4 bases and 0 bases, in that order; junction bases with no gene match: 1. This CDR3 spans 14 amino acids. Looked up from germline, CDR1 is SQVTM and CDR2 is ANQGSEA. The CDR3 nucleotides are TGCAGCGTTGGTAGCGGGAGGAGCACAGATACGCAGTATTTT. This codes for CSVGSGRSTDTQYF.

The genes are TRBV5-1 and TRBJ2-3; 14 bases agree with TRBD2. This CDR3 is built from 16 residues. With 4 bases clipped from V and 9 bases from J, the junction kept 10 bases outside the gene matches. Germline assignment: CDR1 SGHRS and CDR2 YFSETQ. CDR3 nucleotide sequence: TGCGCCAGCAGCGAGGGACTAGCGGGAGCACAGGGGACGCAGTATTTT. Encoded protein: CASSEGLAGAQGTQYF.

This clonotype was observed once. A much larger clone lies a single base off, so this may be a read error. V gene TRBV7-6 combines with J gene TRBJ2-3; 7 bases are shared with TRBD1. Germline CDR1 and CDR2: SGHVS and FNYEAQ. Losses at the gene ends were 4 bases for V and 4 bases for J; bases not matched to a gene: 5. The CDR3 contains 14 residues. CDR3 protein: CASSSGQRADTQYF. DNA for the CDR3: TGTGCCAGCAGCTCGGGACAGAGGGCAGATACGCAGTATTTT.

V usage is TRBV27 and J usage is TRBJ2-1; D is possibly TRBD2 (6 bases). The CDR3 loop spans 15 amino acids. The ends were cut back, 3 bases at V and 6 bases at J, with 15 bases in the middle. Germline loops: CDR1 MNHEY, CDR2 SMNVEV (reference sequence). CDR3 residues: CASSFGGKVGNEQFF. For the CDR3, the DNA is TGTGCCAGCAGTTTCGGGGGAAAAGTGGGCAATGAGCAGTTCTTC.

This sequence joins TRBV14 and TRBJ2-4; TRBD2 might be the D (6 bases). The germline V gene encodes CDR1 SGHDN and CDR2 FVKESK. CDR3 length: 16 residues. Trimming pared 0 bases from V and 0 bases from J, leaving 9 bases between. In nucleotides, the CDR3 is TGTGCCAGCAGCCAAGAGGGGAGGATAGCCAAAAACATTCAGTACTTC. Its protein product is CASSQEGRIAKNIQYF.